Listed here are 5 T cell receptor beta chains from one sample, sequenced in a study of blood T cells in healthy people across ages. A second PCR of roughly 7 to 11 cycles used a sample-barcoded 5' primer and a J-beta primer mix. From the 5' RACE reads, TCRdb called clonotypes with MiXCR, one entry per CDR3 protein. The repertoire holds 700,000 to 850,000 distinct CDR3 sequences, with less than 70% as singletons. The sequenced sample consisted of blood. The source of these receptors is a man of 80 years or more in good health.

The V and J genes are TRBV7-8 and TRBJ2-1; 7 nucleotides align to TRBD2. Losses at the gene ends were 7 bases for V and 0 bases for J; bases not matched to a gene: 9. Germline V gene lookup returns CDR1 SGHVS and CDR2 FQNEAQ. This CDR3 is built from 16 residues. The CDR3, as DNA: TGTGCCAGCAAGATCCTAGCGGTTAGCTCCTACAATGAGCAGTTCTTC. Amino acids: CASKILAVSSYNEQFF.

The gene calls are TRBV6-6 and TRBJ1-1, with D perhaps matching TRBD1 (5 bases). The CDR3 covers 16 residues. V lost 5 bases and J lost 3, with 19 bases in between. Germline assignment: CDR1 MNHNY and CDR2 SVGAGI (reference sequence). The CDR3, as DNA: TGTGCCAGCAGTCTGGGACCGGATGATGGGGACACTGAAGCTTTCTTT. It specifies CASSLGPDDGDTEAFF.

With regard to this clonotype: One end of the junction does not line up with germline, which may come from a read error. This chain's CDR3 is CVSSQEWQGVRWANVLTF. The CDR3 coding sequence is TGTGTCAGCAGCCAAGAGTGGCAGGGGGTACGCTGGGCCAACGTCCTGACTTTC. The chain joins TRBV3-1 to TRBJ2-6; 7 bases map to TRBD1. The CDR3 runs 18 residues. Germline V gives CDR1 LGHDT, CDR2 YNNKEL (reference sequence). Full variable domain (remainder filled in from reference TRBV3-1 and TRBJ2-6): DTAVSQTPKYLVTQMGNDKSIKCEQNLGHDTMYWYKQDSKKFLKIMFSYNNKELIINETVPNRFSPKSPDKAHLNLHINSLELGDSAVYFCVSSQEWQGVRWANVLTFGAGSRLTVL.

The J gene is TRBJ1-2, the V gene TRBV7-2; 8 bases line up with TRBD1. The CDR3 is made up of 15 amino acids. Germline CDR1 is SGHTA and CDR2 is FQGNSA. V shed 4 bases and J 1 base; nucleotides not matched to a gene: 5. CDR3 DNA: TGTGCCAGCAGCTCCCGACAGGGGAGTAACTATGGCTACACCTTC. Protein product: CASSSRQGSNYGYTF.

This clonotype has just a few counts. The chain couples TRBV28 to TRBJ2-7; D gene uncertain. CDR1 is MDHEN and CDR2 is SYDVKM in the germline V gene. V was clipped by 3 bases and J by 1 base, with 13 bases between them. The CDR3 has 15 amino acids. CDR3 nucleotides: TGTGCCAGCAGTTTCCTTGGGAAGGGTTCCTACGAGCAGTACTTC. The encoded protein is CASSFLGKGSYEQYF.